This T cell receptor (beta chain) stems from a study of blood T cells in healthy people across ages. The donors, all healthy, were Caucasians living in Russia, aged roughly 6 to 100. The CDR3 totals 16 residues. Germline V gene sequence: CDR1 SGDLS, CDR2 YYNGEE. V lost 4 bases to trimming and J lost 0 bases, with 15 bases between them. The second PCR ran about 7 to 12 cycles with a sample-barcoded 5' primer and J-beta primers. TCRdb re-called the 5' RACE reads with MiXCR, one entry per CDR3 protein. The sample lists about 730,000 distinct CDR3 sequences, 43% occurring once. The receptor's source is a woman aged 55 to 70 in good health. J is TRBJ2-3 and V is TRBV9; TRBD1 might be the D (6 bases). Sequencing used blood. The chain's CDR3 is CASSPNRVLSTDTQYF. DNA of the CDR3: TGTGCCAGCAGCCCTAACAGGGTGTTAAGCACAGATACGCAGTATTTT.